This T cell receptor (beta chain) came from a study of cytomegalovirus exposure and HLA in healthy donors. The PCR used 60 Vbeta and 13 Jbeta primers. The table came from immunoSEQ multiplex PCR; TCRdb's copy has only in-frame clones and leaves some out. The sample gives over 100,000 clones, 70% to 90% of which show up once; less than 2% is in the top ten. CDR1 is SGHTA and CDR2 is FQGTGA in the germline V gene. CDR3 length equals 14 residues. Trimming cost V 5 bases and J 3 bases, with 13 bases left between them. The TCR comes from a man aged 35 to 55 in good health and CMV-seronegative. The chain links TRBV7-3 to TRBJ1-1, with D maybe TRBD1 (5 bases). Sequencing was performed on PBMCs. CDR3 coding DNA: TGTGCCAGCAGCACGGGGGGGGGTGACACTGAAGCTTTCTTT. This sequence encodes CASSTGGGDTEAFF.